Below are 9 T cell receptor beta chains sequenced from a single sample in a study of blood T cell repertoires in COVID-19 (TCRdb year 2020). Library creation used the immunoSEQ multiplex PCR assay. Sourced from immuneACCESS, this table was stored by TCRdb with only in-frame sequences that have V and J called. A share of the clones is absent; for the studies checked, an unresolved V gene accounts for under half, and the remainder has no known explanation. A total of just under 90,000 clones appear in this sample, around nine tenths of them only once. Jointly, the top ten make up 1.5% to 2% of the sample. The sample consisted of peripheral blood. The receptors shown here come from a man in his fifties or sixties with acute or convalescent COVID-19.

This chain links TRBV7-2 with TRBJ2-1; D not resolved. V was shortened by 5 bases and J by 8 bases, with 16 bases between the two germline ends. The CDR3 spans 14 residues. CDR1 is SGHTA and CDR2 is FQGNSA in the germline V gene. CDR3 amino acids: CASSPGLDMDEQFF. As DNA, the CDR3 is TGTGCCAGCAGCCCCGGCCTAGATATGGATGAGCAGTTCTTC.

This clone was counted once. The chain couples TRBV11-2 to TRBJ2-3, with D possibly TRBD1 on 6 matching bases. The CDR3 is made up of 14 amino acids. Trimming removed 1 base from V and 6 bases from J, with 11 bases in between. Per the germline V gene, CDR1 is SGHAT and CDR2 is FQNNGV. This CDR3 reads CASSLGQGLDTQYF. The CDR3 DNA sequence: TGTGCCAGCAGCTTAGGCCAGGGGCTGGATACGCAGTATTTT.

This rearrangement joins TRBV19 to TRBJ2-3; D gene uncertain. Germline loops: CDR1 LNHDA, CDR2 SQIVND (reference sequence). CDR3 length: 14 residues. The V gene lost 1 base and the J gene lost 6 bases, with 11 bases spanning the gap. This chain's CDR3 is CASSIGRGLDTQYF. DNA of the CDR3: TGTGCCAGTAGTATAGGAAGAGGCTTGGATACGCAGTATTTT.

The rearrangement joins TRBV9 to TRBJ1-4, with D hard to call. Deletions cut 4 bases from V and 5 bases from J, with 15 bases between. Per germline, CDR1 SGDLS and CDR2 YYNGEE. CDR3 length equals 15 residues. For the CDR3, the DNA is TGTGCCAGCAGCCCATACCCAGTAATCAATGAAAAACTGTTTTTT. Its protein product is CASSPYPVINEKLFF.

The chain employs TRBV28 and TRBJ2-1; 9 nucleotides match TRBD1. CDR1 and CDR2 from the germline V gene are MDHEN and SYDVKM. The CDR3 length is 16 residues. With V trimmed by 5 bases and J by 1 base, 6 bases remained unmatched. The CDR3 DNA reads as TGTGCCAGCAGTGGTACCGGGACAGGGTCCTACAATGAGCAGTTCTTC. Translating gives CASSGTGTGSYNEQFF.

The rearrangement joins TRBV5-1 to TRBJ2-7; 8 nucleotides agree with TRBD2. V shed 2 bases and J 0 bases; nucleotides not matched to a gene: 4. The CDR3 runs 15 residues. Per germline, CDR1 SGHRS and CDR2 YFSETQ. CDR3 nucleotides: TGCGCCAGCAGCTTTAGCGGGACCCACTCCTACGAGCAGTACTTC. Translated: CASSFSGTHSYEQYF.

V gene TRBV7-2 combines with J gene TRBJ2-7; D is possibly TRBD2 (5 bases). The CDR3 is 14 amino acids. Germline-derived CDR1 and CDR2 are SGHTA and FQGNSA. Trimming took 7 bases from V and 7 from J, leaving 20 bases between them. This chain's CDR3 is CASTRTAQQREQYF. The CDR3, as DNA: TGTGCCAGCACCCGAACCGCCCAGCAGCGGGAGCAGTACTTC.

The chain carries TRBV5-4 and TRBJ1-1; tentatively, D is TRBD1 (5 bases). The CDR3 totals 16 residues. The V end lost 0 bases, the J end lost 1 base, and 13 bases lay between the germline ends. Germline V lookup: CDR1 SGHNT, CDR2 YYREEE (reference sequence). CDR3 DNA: TGTGCCAGCAGCTTGGGGTGGGTTAGGGGGAACACTGAAGCTTTCTTT. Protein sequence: CASSLGWVRGNTEAFF.

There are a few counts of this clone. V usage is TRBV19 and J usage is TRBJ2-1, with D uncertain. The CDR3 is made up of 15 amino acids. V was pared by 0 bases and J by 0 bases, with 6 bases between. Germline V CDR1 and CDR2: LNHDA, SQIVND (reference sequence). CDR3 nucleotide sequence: TGTGCCAGTAGTATAGATACGAGCTCCTACAATGAGCAGTTCTTC. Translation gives CASSIDTSSYNEQFF.